This T cell receptor (beta chain) was identified in a study of T cell changes during pregnancy in multiple sclerosis. CDR3 size: 14 residues. Trimming removed 8 bases from V and 7 bases from J, with 17 bases in between. CDR1 and CDR2 (germline): SNHLY, FYNNEI. Repertoires were generated with immunoSEQ multiplex PCR, while TCRdb's copy carries only in-frame clones and drops some. The table includes tens of thousands of clones, more than 85% detected once. The source was peripheral blood, collected in the first trimester of pregnancy. This clonotype was sampled from a female donor in good health, enrolled as a control in a pregnancy study. The rearrangement links TRBV2 to TRBJ2-2; D gene uncertain. CDR3 sequence: CASSSETTGGELFF. CDR3 coding DNA: TGTGCCAGCTCGTCTGAGACAACCGGCGGGGAGCTGTTTTTT.